Below, 8 T cell receptor beta chains from the same sample are listed, as sequenced in a study of blood T cell repertoires in COVID-19. The data were produced by immunoSEQ multiplex PCR, yet TCRdb's version contains in-frame clones alone and is incomplete. The data contain about 210,000 clones, around 87% of them singletons. Sequenced material: PBMCs or T cells enriched from blood (not recorded which). The source is a man aged 25-40 years in a cohort exposed to, infected with or recovered from COVID-19 (not recorded which).

The CDR3 bases are TGTGCCACCAGCAGAGACCCCCAATATGGCTACACCTTC. Its translation is CATSRDPQYGYTF. The chain combines TRBV15 with TRBJ1-2; D is ambiguous. The ends were cut back, 0 bases at V and 5 bases at J, with 7 bases in the middle. The CDR3 sequence is 13 residues long. Germline lookup yields CDR1 LNHNV and CDR2 YYDKDF (reference sequence). Supplemented by reference TRBV15 and TRBJ1-2, the full variable domain reads DAMVIQNPRYQVTQFGKPVTLSCSQTLNHNVMYWYQQKSSQAPKLLFHYYDKDFNNEADTPDNFQSRRPNTSFCFLDIRSPGLGDTAMYLCATSRDPQYGYTFGSGTRLTVV.

The chain joins TRBV6-5 to TRBJ2-7; the D gene is possibly TRBD1 (6 bases). This CDR3 contains 14 residues. V lost 6 bases and J lost 5, with 17 bases in between. Germline CDR1 reads MNHEY; CDR2 reads SVGAGI. Here the CDR3 reads CASRGTGLVNEQYF. In DNA, the CDR3 is TGTGCCAGCAGGGGAACAGGGCTCGTCAACGAGCAGTACTTC.

This chain connects TRBV27 to TRBJ1-2; 8 bases fit TRBD1. CDR1 is MNHEY, CDR2 SMNVEV, per germline (reference sequence). Unmatched junction bases numbered 21, after V lost 7 bases and J lost 8 bases. The CDR3 runs to 17 residues. The DNA for the CDR3 is TGTGCCAGCAAACCACAATATACAGCCGCCAGGGGGCCCGGCTACACCTTC. This translates into CASKPQYTAARGPGYTF.

The V gene is TRBV29-1, the J gene TRBJ2-7, with TRBD1 matching 9 bases. The CDR3 extends over 13 amino acids. J lost 4 bases, V lost 7 bases, and 8 bases had no gene match. CDR1 SQVTM and CDR2 ANQGSEA come from the germline V gene. CDR3 in DNA: TGCAGCGCCGGGACAGGGCCCACATACGAGCAGTACTTC. Protein product: CSAGTGPTYEQYF.

The chain uses TRBV5-1 and TRBJ1-6; TRBD1 agrees at 7 bases. J lost 4 bases, V lost 5 bases, and 6 bases had no gene match. Looked up from germline, CDR1 is SGHRS and CDR2 is YFSETQ. The CDR3 has 15 residues. The CDR3 nucleotides read TGCGCCAGCAGACAGGGGACAGATTATAATTCACCCCTCCACTTT. Residues: CASRQGTDYNSPLHF.

The chain has TRBV6-6 and TRBJ2-7; weak D call: TRBD2 (6 bases). Trimming removed 5 bases from V and 2 bases from J, with 13 bases in between. This CDR3 has 14 amino acids. Germline lookup yields CDR1 MNHNY and CDR2 SVGAGI (reference sequence). The CDR3 bases are TGTGCCAGCAGTCCCGGCGGGACTCCCTACGAGCAGTACTTC. Amino acid sequence: CASSPGGTPYEQYF.

The chain employs TRBV3-1 (or the pseudogene TRBV3-2) and TRBJ2-3, with 8 bases aligning to TRBD2. Germline V CDR1 and CDR2: LGHDT, YNNKEL (reference sequence). The CDR3 loop spans 17 amino acids. Trimming removed 2 bases from V and 5 bases from J; junction bases left unmatched: 12. The CDR3 reads CASSQNGRAEFLDTQYF. As DNA, the CDR3 is TGTGCCAGCAGCCAAAACGGGAGGGCCGAATTTTTAGATACGCAGTATTTT.

The chain carries TRBV5-5 and TRBJ2-7; 8 nucleotides match TRBD1. V trimming: 0 bases; J trimming: 2 bases; junction bases outside the gene matches: 13. The CDR3 runs to 18 residues. Germline V gives CDR1 SGHKS, CDR2 YYEKEE (reference sequence). The CDR3 DNA is TGTGCCAGCAGCTTGGACGACAGGGGTCCTCCCCCCACCTACGAGCAGTACTTC. As protein: CASSLDDRGPPPTYEQYF.